This entry concerns a single TCR beta chain. These data belong to a study of tumor-infiltrating lymphocytes in primary liver carcinoma. Across the whole study: Staged T1-T3 N0M0, the tumors had sizes that ranged from 4.2 to 10 cm across.

They got blood RNA out of unsorted whole blood and also pulled out germline DNA. Germline CDR1 is SGHAT and CDR2 is FQNNGV. Between the trimmed V and J ends, which lost 4 bases and 5 bases, there was a span of 17 bases. The CDR3 spans 15 residues. A constant-region primer primed TCR beta cDNA synthesis from 400 to 600 ng of total RNA. For TCR beta, libraries were produced by three nested multiplex PCR rounds using slightly modified ARM-PCR. Two initial PCR rounds of approximately 10 cycles each paired TRBV1-TRBV30 forward primers with a C-beta reverse primer. TCRdb reprocessed the multiplex PCR reads via MiXCR and lists one record per CDR3 protein. This table holds approximately 320,000 distinct CDR3 sequences, 50% to 75% found once.

This clonotype was sampled from a woman under 40 with primary liver carcinoma and hepatitis B virus infection. The sequenced material came from peripheral blood. The chain carries TRBV11-2 and TRBJ2-5; D is unresolved. The CDR3 DNA reads TGTGCCAGCAGCTCCTCGGCCATAGTAACGGAGACCCAGTACTTC. It translates to CASSSSAIVTETQYF.